This TCR beta chain was identified during a study of beta chain features in type 1 diabetes. The study's findings and limits: The naive, central memory and Treg TCRB repertoires of patients appeared to be more similar to one another than those of healthy donors. Across all four CD4+ subsets, people with type 1 diabetes showed modestly shorter TCRB CDR3s.

Looked up from germline, CDR1 is SGHTA and CDR2 is FQGNSA. The CDR3 covers 14 residues. V trimming: 5 bases; J trimming: 3 bases; junction bases outside the gene matches: 6. The entirety of the isolated RNA underwent reverse transcription, so expressed TCRB transcripts were sequenced. Deep immunoSEQ sequencing covered naive, central memory and regulatory T cell samples. Only in-frame clones appear in the TCRdb table, and some are missing; sequencing was by immunoSEQ multiplex PCR. The sample shows about 190,000 clones, around 8% of them seen only once. As to this clone: Its antigen is undetermined.

This receptor was identified in a woman between 40 and 55 years old with type 1 diabetes. This chain uses TRBV7-2 with TRBJ2-7; 8 bases agree with TRBD1. Sequences were obtained from central memory CD4+ T cells from blood. CDR3 DNA sequence: TGTGCCAGCAGCCCGTCCGGGACAGGCTACGAGCAGTACTTC. Translating gives CASSPSGTGYEQYF. The full variable domain, in which reference TRBV7-2 and TRBJ2-7 provide the parts outside the CDR3, is GAGVSQSPSNKVTEKGKDVELRCDPISGHTALYWYRQSLGQGLEFLIYFQGNSAPDKSGLPSDRFSAERTGGSVSTLTIQRTQQEDSAVYLCASSPSGTGYEQYFGPGTRLTVT.